At least ten counts were recorded for the clone carrying this TCR beta chain. TCRdb re-analysed the 5' RACE reads in MiXCR, keeping a single row per CDR3 protein. The sample has some 60,000 distinct CDR3 sequences; 8.5% to 10% are singletons. CDR1 SGHRS and CDR2 YFSETQ come from the germline V gene. This CDR3 comprises 14 residues. Trimming left V 0 bases short and J 1 base short, with 4 bases between. The sample is drawn from a study of neurological immune-mediated disorders. Time point in this sample: longitudinal time-point 2. The sequence was obtained from a man aged 25-45 years in good health. The J gene is TRBJ2-2, the V gene TRBV5-1; D is uncertain. The specimen was PBMCs. The CDR3 protein is CASSLEGNTGELFF. The CDR3 DNA follows: TGCGCCAGCAGCTTGGAGGGGAACACCGGGGAGCTGTTTTTT.